This T cell receptor (beta chain) is from a study of blood T cell repertoires in COVID-19. About the study: The analysed material was cDNA or gDNA that came from T cells, B-cell-depleted T cells, or PBMCs.

Two consecutive negative NP/OP PCR tests, clearance, or resolved symptoms defined Cohort 3 recovery. The table came from immunoSEQ multiplex PCR; TCRdb's copy has only in-frame clones and leaves some out. This table holds about 330,000 clones, about 87% found once. This TCR was sampled from a man aged 25 to 40 who had recovered from COVID-19. Sequenced: PBMCs or T cells enriched from blood (not recorded which).

The chain's CDR3 is CASSEYRGKAYNEQFF. DNA of the CDR3: TGTGCCAGCAGTGAATATAGGGGGAAGGCCTACAATGAGCAGTTCTTC. The genes are TRBV25-1 and TRBJ2-1; possible D gene TRBD1, 6 bases. V dropped 0 bases and J dropped 2 bases, with 11 bases sitting between them. The CDR3 has 16 residues. CDR1 and CDR2 (germline): MGHDK, SYGVNS.